The TCR beta chain described here comes from a study of T-cell reconstitution after alpha-beta-depleted transplantation in children. The CDR3 is 15 amino acids. V dropped 1 base and J dropped 2 bases, with 9 bases sitting between them. During its preparation, the TCRbeta library received unique molecular identifiers. In TCRdb, the PCR reads were re-called with MiXCR into one record per CDR3 protein. Among a few hundred thousand distinct CDR3 sequences listed, over 40% were seen once. Ten or more counts support this clonotype. The sequencing used PBMCs, collected before TCRalphabeta/CD19-depleted stem cell transplant. The rearrangement uses TRBV12-3 or TRBV12-4 and TRBJ2-1; a possible D gene is TRBD2 (6 bases). The receptor was derived from a girl aged 2 to 9 with aplastic anemia, due to receive a stem cell transplant. The CDR3 DNA sequence: TGTGCCAGCAGTTTAGGGCGGGATCCCTACAATGAGCAGTTCTTC. It translates to CASSLGRDPYNEQFF.